This is a list of T cell receptor beta chains from one sample in a study of cytomegalovirus exposure and HLA in healthy donors. Clones were sequenced by immunoSEQ multiplex PCR, and TCRdb holds only the in-frame ones, with some missing. This table holds tens of thousands of clones, more than 90% found once. Sequenced: PBMCs. The origin of the receptors is a woman between 18 and 29 years old in good health and CMV-seronegative. Both conserved end residues are part of each CDR3. The D gene is left open where the match is weak. Rows may omit the clone size; those that give it use once, few, many or a size class.

TRBD2,TRBV18,TRBJ2-3,.,CASSPVAGEADTQYF,TGTGCCAGCTCACCAGTGGCGGGAGAGGCAGATACGCAGTATTTT
.,TRBV6-4,TRBJ2-2,.,CASSATQGTGELFF,TGTGCCAGCAGTGCCACACAGGGCACCGGGGAGCTGTTTTTT
TRBD1,TRBV2,TRBJ1-5,.,CASSARFYPGQGNSNQPQHF,TGTGCCAGCAGTGCTAGATTTTATCCGGGACAGGGTAATAGCAATCAGCCCCAGCATTTT
.,TRBV28,TRBJ1-2,.,CASSFGQNNYGYTF,TGTGCCAGCAGTTTCGGACAGAACAACTATGGCTACACCTTC
TRBD2,TRBV7-9,TRBJ2-5,.,CASSLRGLASAQETQYF,TGTGCCAGCAGCTTACGCGGACTAGCGTCTGCACAAGAGACCCAGTACTTC
TRBD2,TRBV5-4,TRBJ2-3,few,CASSATGTSGRNFVDTQYF,TGTGCCAGCAGCGCCACCGGGACTAGCGGGAGGAATTTTGTGGATACGCAGTATTTT
.,TRBV21-1,TRBJ1-2,.,CASSPKVGGLGPPLCGYTF,TGTGCCAGCAGCCCCAAAGTGGGGGGGCTCGGTCCCCCATTGTGTGGCTACACCTTC
.,TRBV2,TRBJ1-1,few,CASSEQGNTEAFF,TGTGCCAGCAGTGAACAGGGGAACACTGAAGCTTTCTTT
.,TRBV19,TRBJ1-1,.,CASSIDRGSSEAFF,TGTGCCAGTAGTATAGATCGCGGCAGTAGTGAAGCTTTCTTT
TRBD2,TRBV18,TRBJ2-7,.,CASHFLAGGAYEQYF,TGTGCCAGCCACTTTCTAGCGGGAGGTGCCTACGAGCAGTACTTC
TRBD1,TRBV7-9,TRBJ1-4,.,CASSWILTGLFEKLFF,TGTGCCAGCAGCTGGATCCTGACAGGGCTTTTTGAAAAACTGTTTTTT
TRBD1,TRBV28,TRBJ2-3,.,CATEVGTGTDTQYF,TGTGCCACCGAAGTCGGGACAGGTACAGATACGCAGTATTTT
.,TRBV30,TRBJ1-1,.,CAWSKGQRAFF,TGTGCCTGGAGCAAAGGACAGAGAGCTTTCTTT
.,TRBV19,TRBJ2-6,.,CASNGPGSGANVLTF,TGTGCCAGCAACGGCCCGGGTTCTGGGGCCAACGTCCTGACTTTC
TRBD2,TRBV2,TRBJ2-5,.,CASNSIAGGRETQYF,TGTGCCAGCAATTCTATAGCGGGAGGCAGGGAGACCCAGTACTTC
.,TRBV2,TRBJ1-5,.,CASSEVRGNQPQHF,TGTGCCAGCAGTGAGGTCAGAGGAAATCAGCCCCAGCATTTT
TRBD2,TRBV7-2,TRBJ2-7,.,CASSSWTSGGPYEQYF,TGTGCCAGCAGCTCTTGGACTAGCGGGGGCCCCTACGAGCAGTACTTC
TRBD2,TRBV7-8,TRBJ2-7,.,CASSFGTSNEQYF,TGTGCCAGCAGCTTCGGGACTAGCAACGAGCAGTACTTC
TRBD2,TRBV6-1,TRBJ2-1,.,CASSERGLAGLLSSEQFF,TGTGCCAGCAGTGAAAGAGGACTAGCGGGACTCCTTAGTAGCGAGCAGTTCTTC
.,TRBV9,TRBJ2-1,.,CASSVLVAGNEQFF,TGTGCCAGCAGCGTACTGGTGGCGGGCAATGAGCAGTTCTTC
TRBD2,TRBV5-1,TRBJ2-2,.,CASSLTPGQVPSGRAHTGELFF,TGCGCCAGCAGCTTAACACCGGGACAGGTCCCTAGCGGGAGGGCCCACACCGGGGAGCTGTTTTTT
.,TRBV11-2,TRBJ2-1,.,CASSPNVREGANEQFF,TGTGCCAGCAGCCCTAATGTACGGGAGGGGGCCAATGAGCAGTTCTTC
TRBD2,TRBV5-1,TRBJ2-7,.,CASSLDGGLAIDEQYF,TGCGCCAGCAGCCTAGACGGGGGACTAGCGATCGACGAGCAGTACTTC
TRBD1,TRBV29-1,TRBJ2-7,.,CSALDRVYEQYF,TGCAGCGCCCTGGACAGGGTCTACGAGCAGTACTTC
.,TRBV5-5,TRBJ2-2,.,CASRRLVLDTGELFF,TGTGCCAGCAGGCGTTTGGTCCTGGACACCGGGGAGCTGTTTTTT
TRBD1,TRBV27,TRBJ2-7,.,CASSPDRGRGYEQYF,TGTGCCAGCAGCCCAGACAGGGGAAGAGGCTACGAGCAGTACTTC
.,TRBV27,TRBJ2-7,once,CASSFREAYEQYF,TGTGCCAGCAGTTTCAGGGAGGCCTACGAGCAGTACTTC